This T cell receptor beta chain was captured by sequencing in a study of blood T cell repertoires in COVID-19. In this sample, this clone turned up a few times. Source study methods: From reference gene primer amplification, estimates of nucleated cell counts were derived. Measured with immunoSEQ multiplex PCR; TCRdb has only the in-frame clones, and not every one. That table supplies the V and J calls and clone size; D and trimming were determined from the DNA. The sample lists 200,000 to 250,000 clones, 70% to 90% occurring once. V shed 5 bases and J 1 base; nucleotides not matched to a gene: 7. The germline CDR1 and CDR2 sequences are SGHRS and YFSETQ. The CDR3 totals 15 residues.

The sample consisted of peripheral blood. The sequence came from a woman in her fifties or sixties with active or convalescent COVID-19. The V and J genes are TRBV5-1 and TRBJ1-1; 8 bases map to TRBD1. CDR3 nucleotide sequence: TGCGCCAGCAGAAATTCAGGGGGCCAGAACACTGAAGCTTTCTTT. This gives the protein CASRNSGGQNTEAFF.